This T cell receptor (beta chain) was found in a study of blood T cell repertoires in COVID-19. Study details: There were acute and convalescent COVID-19 samples, and they came from the United States, Italy and Spain. Sample material is recorded as cDNA or gDNA derived from T cells, B-cell-depleted T cells, or PBMCs.

As processed by the authors: Reference gene primer amplification gave estimated nucleated cell counts. The method was immunoSEQ multiplex PCR; TCRdb's version includes in-frame clones alone and lacks a portion of them. V, J and clone size are those of that table, while D and trimming were read from the DNA. The sample has approximately 240,000 clones; approximately 81% are singletons. The receptor's source is a woman aged 80 or over with active or convalescent COVID-19. The sample consisted of peripheral blood.

In DNA form, the CDR3 reads TGTGCCAGCAGCCAAGATAGCGGGACCCAGTACTTC. This translates into CASSQDSGTQYF. The V call is TRBV7-2, the J call TRBJ2-5; D may be TRBD2 (6 bases). Looked up from germline, CDR1 is SGHTA and CDR2 is FQGNSA. Trimming took off 5 bases at V and 7 bases at J, with 11 bases between the two ends. The CDR3 contains 12 residues.